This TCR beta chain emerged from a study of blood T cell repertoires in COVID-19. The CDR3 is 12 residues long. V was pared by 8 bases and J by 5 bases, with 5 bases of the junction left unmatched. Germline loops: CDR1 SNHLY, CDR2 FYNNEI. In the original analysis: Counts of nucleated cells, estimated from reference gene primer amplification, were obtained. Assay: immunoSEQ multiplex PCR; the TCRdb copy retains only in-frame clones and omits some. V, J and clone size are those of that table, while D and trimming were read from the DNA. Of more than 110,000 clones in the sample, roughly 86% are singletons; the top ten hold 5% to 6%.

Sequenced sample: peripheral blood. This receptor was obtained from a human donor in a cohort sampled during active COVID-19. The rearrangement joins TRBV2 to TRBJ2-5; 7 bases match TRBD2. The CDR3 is CASAREGETQYF. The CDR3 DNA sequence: TGTGCCAGCGCCAGGGAGGGCGAGACCCAGTACTTC.